This T cell receptor beta chain was obtained from a study of post-analysis software for immune sequencing data. About the research overall: Patients had relapsing-remitting, secondary progressive or progressive-relapsing multiple sclerosis; some lacked subtype.

Every TCR beta cDNA library bore unique molecular identifiers. A population of about 0.95 to 11 million T cells gave rise to roughly 0.5 million cDNA molecules. One entry per CDR3 protein, called by TCRdb with MiXCR from the PCR reads. The sample contains about 770,000 distinct CDR3 sequences, roughly 46% of which appear only once. The germline gives CDR1 MNHNS, CDR2 SASEGT. The CDR3 loop spans 16 amino acids. V gave up 7 bases and J gave up 2 bases; unmatched junction bases: 10. Study-wide results and caveats: Clustering by F measure revealed strong co-clustering among samples prepared together in one batch. Comparison with controls showed significantly lower normalized Chao1 diversity in multiple sclerosis patients. Patients used five TRBV segments, including TRBV5-6, TRBV5-1 and TRBV20-1, more often than controls.

Turning to this clonotype: Its antigen is not known.

Sequencing input: blood. The sequence was collected from a girl aged 10 to 17 with multiple sclerosis. The V gene is TRBV6-1, the J gene TRBJ2-1; 8 positions agree with TRBD2. CDR3 in DNA: TGTGCCAGCACTGCAACAACTAGCGGCGCCTACAATGAGCAGTTCTTC. This encodes CASTATTSGAYNEQFF.